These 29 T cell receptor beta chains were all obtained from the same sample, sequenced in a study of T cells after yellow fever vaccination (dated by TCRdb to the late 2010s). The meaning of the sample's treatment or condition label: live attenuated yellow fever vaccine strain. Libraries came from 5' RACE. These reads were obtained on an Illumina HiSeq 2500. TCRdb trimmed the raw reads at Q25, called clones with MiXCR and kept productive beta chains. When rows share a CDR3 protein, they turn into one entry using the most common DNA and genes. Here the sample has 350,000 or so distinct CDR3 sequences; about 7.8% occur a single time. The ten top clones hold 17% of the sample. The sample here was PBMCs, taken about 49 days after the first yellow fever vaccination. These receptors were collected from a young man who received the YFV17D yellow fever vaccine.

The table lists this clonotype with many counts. CDR3 nucleotides: TGTGCCAGCAGCGGCGCGGGGGGGCGGACAGATACGCAGTATTTT. Translation: CASSGAGGRTDTQYF. V is TRBV9 and J is TRBJ2-3, with 9 nucleotides matching TRBD2. After removal of 3 bases from V and 3 bases from J, the junction contained 5 bases not matched to a gene. The CDR3 consists of 15 residues. Germline loops: CDR1 SGDLS, CDR2 YYNGEE.

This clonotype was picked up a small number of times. CDR3: CASSFRGTGEAFF. The CDR3, as DNA: TGCGCCAGCAGCTTCAGGGGAACAGGTGAAGCTTTCTTT. This chain joins TRBV5-1 and TRBJ1-1; D is perhaps TRBD1 (6 bases). Germline CDR1 and CDR2: SGHRS and YFSETQ. V was cut by 2 bases and J by 7 bases, with 12 bases left in between. The CDR3 covers 13 residues.

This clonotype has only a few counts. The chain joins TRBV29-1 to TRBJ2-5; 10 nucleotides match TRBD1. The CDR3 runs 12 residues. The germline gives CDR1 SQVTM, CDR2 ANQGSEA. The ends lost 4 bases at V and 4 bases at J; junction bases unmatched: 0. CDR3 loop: CSVGDRGETQYF. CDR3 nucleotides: TGCAGCGTTGGGGACAGGGGAGAGACCCAGTACTTC. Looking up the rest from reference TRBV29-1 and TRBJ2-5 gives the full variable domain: SAVISQKPSRDICQRGTSLTIQCQVDSQVTMMFWYRQQPGQSLTLIATANQGSEATYESGFVIDKFPISRPNLTFSTLTVSNMSPEDSSIYLCSVGDRGETQYFGPGTRLLVL.

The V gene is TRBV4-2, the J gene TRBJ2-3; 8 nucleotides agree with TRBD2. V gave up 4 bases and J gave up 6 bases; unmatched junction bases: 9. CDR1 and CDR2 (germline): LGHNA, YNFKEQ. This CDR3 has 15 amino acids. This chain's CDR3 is CASSPGLAFLDTQYF. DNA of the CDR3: TGTGCCAGCAGCCCAGGACTAGCATTCTTGGATACGCAGTATTTT.

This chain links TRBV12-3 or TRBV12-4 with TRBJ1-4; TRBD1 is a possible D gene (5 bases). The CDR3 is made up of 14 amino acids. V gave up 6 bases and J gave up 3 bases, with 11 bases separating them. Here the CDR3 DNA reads TGTGCCAGCAGGCGACAGAGCCCTAATGAAAAACTGTTTTTT. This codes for CASRRQSPNEKLFF.

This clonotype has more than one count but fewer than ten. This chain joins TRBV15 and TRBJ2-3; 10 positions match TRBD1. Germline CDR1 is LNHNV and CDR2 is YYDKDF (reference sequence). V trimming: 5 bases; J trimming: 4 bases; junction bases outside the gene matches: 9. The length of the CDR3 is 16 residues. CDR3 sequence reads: CATSPRTGGLADTQYF. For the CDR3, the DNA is TGTGCCACCAGCCCACGGACAGGGGGACTGGCAGATACGCAGTATTTT.

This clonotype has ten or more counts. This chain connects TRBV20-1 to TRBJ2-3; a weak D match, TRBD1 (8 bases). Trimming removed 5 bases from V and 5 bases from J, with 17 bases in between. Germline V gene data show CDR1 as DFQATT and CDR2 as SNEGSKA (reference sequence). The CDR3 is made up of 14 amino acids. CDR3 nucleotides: TGCAGTGCTCCATACAGGGGGGGAATAGATACGCAGTATTTT. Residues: CSAPYRGGIDTQYF.

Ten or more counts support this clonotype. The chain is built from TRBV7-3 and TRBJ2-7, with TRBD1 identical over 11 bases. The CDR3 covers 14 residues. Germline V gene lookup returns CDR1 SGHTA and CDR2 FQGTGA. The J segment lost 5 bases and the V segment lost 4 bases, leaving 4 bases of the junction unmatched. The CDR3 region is CASSSRDRGDEQYF. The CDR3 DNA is TGTGCCAGCAGCTCCCGGGACAGGGGGGACGAGCAGTACTTC. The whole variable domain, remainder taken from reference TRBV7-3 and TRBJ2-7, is GAGVSQTPSNKVTEKGKYVELRCDPISGHTALYWYRQSLGQGPEFLIYFQGTGAADDSGLPNDRFFAVRPEGSVSTLKIQRTERGDSAVYLCASSSRDRGDEQYFGPGTRLTVT.

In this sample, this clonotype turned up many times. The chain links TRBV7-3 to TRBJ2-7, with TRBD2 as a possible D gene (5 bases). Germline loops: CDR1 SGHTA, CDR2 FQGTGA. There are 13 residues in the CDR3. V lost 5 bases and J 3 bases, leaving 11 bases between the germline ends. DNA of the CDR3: TGTGCCAGCAGCCCTACCGGGAACTACGAGCAGTACTTC. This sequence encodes CASSPTGNYEQYF.

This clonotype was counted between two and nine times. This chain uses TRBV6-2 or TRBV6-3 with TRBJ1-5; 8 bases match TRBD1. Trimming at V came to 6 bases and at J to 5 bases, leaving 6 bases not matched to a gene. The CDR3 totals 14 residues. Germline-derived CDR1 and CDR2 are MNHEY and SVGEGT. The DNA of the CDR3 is TGTGCCAGCAGCCGGACAGGGTTTCATCAGCCCCAGCATTTT. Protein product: CASSRTGFHQPQHF.

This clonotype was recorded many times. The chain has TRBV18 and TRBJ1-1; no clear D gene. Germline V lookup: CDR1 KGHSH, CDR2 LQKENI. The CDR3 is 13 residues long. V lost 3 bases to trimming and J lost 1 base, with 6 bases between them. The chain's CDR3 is CASSPGENTEAFF. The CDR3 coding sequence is TGTGCCAGCTCACCTGGCGAGAACACTGAAGCTTTCTTT.

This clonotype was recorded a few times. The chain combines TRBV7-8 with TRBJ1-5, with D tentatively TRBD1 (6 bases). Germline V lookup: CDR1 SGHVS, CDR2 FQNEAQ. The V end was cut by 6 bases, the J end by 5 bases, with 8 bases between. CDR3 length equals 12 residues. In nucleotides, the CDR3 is TGTGCCAGCAGTAGGGGGGATCAGCCCCAGCATTTT. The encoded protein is CASSRGDQPQHF.

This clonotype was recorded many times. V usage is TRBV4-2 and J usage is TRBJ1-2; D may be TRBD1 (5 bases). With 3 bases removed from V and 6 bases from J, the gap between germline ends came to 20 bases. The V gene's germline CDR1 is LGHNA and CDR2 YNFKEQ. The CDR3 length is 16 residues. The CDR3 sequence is CASSQKDRQKSNGYTF. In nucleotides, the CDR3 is TGTGCCAGCAGCCAGAAAGACAGACAAAAATCTAATGGCTACACCTTC.

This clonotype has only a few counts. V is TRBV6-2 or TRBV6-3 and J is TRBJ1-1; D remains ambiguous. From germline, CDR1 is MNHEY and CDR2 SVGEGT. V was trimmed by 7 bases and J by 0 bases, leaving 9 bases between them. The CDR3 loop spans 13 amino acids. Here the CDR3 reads CASTGNMNTEAFF. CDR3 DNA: TGTGCCAGCACGGGAAACATGAACACTGAAGCTTTCTTT.

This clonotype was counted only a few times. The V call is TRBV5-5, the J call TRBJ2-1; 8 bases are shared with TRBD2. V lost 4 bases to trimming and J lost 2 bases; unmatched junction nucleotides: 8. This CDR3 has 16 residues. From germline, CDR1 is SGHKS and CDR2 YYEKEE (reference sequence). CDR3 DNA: TGTGCCAGCAGCGCCACCACGGGGGGGCCCTACAATGAGCAGTTCTTC. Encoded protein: CASSATTGGPYNEQFF. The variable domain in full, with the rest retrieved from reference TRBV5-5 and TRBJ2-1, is DAGVTQSPTHLIKTRGQQVTLRCSPISGHKSVSWYQQVLGQGPQFIFQYYEKEERGRGNFPDRFSARQFPNYSSELNVNALLLGDSALYLCASSATTGGPYNEQFFGPGTRLTVL.

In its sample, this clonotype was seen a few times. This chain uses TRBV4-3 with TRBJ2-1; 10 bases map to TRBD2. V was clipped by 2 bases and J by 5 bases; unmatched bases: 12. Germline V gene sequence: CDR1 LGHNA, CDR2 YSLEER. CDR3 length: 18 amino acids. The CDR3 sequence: CASSQSRLGLAANNEQFF. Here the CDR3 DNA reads TGCGCCAGCAGCCAATCGCGTTTAGGACTAGCGGCCAACAATGAGCAGTTCTTC.

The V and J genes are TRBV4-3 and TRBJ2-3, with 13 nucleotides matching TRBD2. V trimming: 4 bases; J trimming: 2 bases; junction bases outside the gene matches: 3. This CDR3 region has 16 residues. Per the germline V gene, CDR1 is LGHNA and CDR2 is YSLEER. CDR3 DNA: TGCGCCAGCAGCCTGGGGACTAGCGGGGCCACAGATACGCAGTATTTT. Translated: CASSLGTSGATDTQYF.

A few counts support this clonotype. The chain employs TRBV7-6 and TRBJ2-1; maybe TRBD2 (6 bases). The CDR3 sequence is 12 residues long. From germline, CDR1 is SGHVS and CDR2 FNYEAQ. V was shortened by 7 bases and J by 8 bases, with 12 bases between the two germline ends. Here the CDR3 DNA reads TGTGCCAGCACCAACGGAGGGGATGAGCAGTTCTTC. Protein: CASTNGGDEQFF. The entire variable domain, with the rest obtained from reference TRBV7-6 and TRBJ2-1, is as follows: GAGVSQSPRYKVTKRGQDVALRCDPISGHVSLYWYRQALGQGPEFLTYFNYEAQQDKSGLPNDRFSAERPEGSISTLTIQRTEQRDSAMYRCASTNGGDEQFFGPGTRLTVL.

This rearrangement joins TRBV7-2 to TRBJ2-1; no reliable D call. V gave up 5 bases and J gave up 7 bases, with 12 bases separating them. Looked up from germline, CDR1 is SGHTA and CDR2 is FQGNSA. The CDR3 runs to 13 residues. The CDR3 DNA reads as TGTGCCAGCAGCCCCCCCCCTTGGAATGAGCAGTTCTTC. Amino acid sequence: CASSPPPWNEQFF.

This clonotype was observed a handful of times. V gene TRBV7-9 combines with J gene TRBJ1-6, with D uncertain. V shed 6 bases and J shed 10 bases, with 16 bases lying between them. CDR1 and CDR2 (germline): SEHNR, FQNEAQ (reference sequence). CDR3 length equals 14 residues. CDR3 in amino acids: CASRLGPGPSPLHF. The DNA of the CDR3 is TGTGCCAGCAGGCTCGGTCCGGGTCCCTCACCCCTCCACTTT.

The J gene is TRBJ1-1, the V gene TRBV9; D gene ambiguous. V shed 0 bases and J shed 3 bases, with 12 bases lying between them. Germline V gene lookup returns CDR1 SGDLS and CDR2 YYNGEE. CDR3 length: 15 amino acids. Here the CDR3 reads CASSVASGWDTEAFF. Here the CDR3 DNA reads TGTGCCAGCAGCGTAGCTTCGGGCTGGGACACTGAAGCTTTCTTT.

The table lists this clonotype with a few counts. Here the CDR3 DNA reads TGTGCCAGCAGTTATGACAGCGTAAACACTGAAGCTTTCTTT. Translated, it gives CASSYDSVNTEAFF. The chain recombines TRBV5-4 with TRBJ1-1, with D perhaps matching TRBD1 (5 bases). The CDR3 covers 14 residues. Germline loops: CDR1 SGHNT, CDR2 YYREEE (reference sequence). The V end was cut by 5 bases, the J end by 2 bases, with 13 bases between.

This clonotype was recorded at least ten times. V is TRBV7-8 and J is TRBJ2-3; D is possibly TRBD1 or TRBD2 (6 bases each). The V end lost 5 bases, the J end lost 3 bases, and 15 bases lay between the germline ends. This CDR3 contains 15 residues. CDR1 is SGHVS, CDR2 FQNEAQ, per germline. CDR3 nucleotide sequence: TGTGCCAGCAGCCCGCTGGGGGGCGCGACAGATACGCAGTATTTT. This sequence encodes CASSPLGGATDTQYF.

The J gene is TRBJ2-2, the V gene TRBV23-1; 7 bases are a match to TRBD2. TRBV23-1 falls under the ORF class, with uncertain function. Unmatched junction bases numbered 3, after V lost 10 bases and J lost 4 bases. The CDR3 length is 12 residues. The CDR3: CATAGPTGELFF. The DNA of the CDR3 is TGCGCCACAGCGGGGCCCACCGGGGAGCTGTTTTTT.

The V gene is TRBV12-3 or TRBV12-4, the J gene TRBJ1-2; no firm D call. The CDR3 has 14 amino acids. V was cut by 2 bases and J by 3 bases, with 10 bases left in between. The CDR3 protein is CASSLRPPDYGYTF. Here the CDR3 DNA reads TGTGCCAGCAGTTTACGACCGCCGGACTATGGCTACACCTTC.

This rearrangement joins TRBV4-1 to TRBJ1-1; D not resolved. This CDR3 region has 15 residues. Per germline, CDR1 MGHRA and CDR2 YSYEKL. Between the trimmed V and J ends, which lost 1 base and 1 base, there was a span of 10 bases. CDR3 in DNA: TGCGCCAGCAGCCAAGGGCGCAGGAAGAACACTGAAGCTTTCTTT. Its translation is CASSQGRRKNTEAFF.

CDR3 in amino acids: CASSQDAGGYTEAFF. CDR3 DNA sequence: TGTGCCAGCAGCCAAGATGCAGGGGGCTATACTGAAGCTTTCTTT. This chain joins TRBV3-1 and TRBJ1-1, with 8 bases identical to TRBD1. Germline CDR1 reads LGHDT; CDR2 reads YNNKEL (reference sequence). V trimming: 0 bases; J trimming: 5 bases; junction bases outside the gene matches: 5. The CDR3 sequence is 15 residues long. Drawing the rest from reference TRBV3-1 and TRBJ1-1, the complete variable domain is DTAVSQTPKYLVTQMGNDKSIKCEQNLGHDTMYWYKQDSKKFLKIMFSYNNKELIINETVPNRFSPKSPDKAHLNLHINSLELGDSAVYFCASSQDAGGYTEAFFGQGTRLTVV.

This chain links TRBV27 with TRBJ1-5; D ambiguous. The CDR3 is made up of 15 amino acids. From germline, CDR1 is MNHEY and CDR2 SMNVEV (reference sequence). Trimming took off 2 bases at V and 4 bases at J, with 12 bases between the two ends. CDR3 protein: CASSLGGRENQPQHF. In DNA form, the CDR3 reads TGTGCCAGCAGTTTAGGAGGAAGAGAGAATCAGCCCCAGCATTTT.

The CDR3 coding sequence is TGTGCCAGCACCGACCGACAGGGGCGGTATCAAAGCTCCTACAATGAGCAGTTCTTC. This translates into CASTDRQGRYQSSYNEQFF. This chain joins TRBV6-2 or TRBV6-3 and TRBJ2-1; TRBD1 matches 8 bases. The CDR3 has 19 residues. V was pared by 7 bases and J by 0 bases, with 17 bases of the junction left unmatched. From germline, CDR1 is MNHEY and CDR2 SVGEGT.